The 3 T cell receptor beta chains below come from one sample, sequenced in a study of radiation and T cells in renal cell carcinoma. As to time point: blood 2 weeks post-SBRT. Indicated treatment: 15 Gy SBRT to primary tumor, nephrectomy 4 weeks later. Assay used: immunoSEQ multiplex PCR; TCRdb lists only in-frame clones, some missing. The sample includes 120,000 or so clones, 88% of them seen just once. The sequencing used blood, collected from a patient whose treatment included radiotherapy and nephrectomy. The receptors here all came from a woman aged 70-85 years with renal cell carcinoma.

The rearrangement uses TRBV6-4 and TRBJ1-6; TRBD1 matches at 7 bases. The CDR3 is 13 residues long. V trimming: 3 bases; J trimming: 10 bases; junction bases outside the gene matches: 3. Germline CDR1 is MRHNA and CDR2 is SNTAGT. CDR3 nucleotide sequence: TGTGCCAGCAGTGATAGGGGGCAGTCACCCCTCCACTTT. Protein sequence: CASSDRGQSPLHF.

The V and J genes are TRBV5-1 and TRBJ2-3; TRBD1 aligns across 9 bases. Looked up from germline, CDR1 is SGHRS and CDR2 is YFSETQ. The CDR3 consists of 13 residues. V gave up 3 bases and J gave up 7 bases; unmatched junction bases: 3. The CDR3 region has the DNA TGCGCCAGCAGCTGGACAGGGGAAAATACGCAGTATTTT. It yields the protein CASSWTGENTQYF.

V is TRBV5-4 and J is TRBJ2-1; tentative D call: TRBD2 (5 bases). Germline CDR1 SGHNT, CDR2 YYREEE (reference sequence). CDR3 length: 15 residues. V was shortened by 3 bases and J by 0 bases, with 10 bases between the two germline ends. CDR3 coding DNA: TGTGCCAGCAGCTCGGACTCCCACTCCTACAATGAGCAGTTCTTC. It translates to CASSSDSHSYNEQFF.